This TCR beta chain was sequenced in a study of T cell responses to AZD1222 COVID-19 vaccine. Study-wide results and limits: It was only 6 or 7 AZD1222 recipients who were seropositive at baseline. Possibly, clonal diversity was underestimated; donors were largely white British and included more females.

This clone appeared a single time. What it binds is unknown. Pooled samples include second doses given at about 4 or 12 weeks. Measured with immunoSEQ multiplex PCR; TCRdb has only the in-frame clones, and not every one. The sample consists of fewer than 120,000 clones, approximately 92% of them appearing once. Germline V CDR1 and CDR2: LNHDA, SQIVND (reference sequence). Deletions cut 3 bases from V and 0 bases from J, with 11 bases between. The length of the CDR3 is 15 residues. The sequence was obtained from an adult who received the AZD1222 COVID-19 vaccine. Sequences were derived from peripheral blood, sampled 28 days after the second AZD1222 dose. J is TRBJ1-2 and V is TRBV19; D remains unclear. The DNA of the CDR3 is TGTGCCAGTAGTATGCAGTTGATTCCTAACTATGGCTACACCTTC. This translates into CASSMQLIPNYGYTF.